Listed below are T cell receptor beta chains from one sample, sequenced in a study of blood T cell repertoires in COVID-19. Assay used: immunoSEQ multiplex PCR; TCRdb lists only in-frame clones, some missing. The sample holds 400,000 or so clones, around 91% seen once. Sequenced sample: PBMCs or T cells enriched from blood (not recorded which). The receptors come from a man under 40 who had recovered from COVID-19. CDR3s leave out the opening cysteine and the closing phenylalanine or tryptophan.

V,J,CDR3
TRBV18,TRBJ2-5,ASSRKDWVGETQY
TRBV27,TRBJ2-7,ASRGGRNYEQY
TRBV5-1,TRBJ1-2,ASSLAAGVDYGYT
TRBV24-1,TRBJ2-2,ATSDFGLSQTGELF
TRBV2,TRBJ2-1,ASSDEGSSYNEQF
TRBV6-5,TRBJ2-2,ASSSFTGELF
TRBV6-5,TRBJ2-7,ASSSMTSGSYEQY
TRBV4-1,TRBJ2-5,ASSQEIVLQTQY
TRBV5-8,TRBJ2-3,ASSLGADGRATDTQY
TRBV18,TRBJ1-2,ASSPGGRDYYGYT
TRBV5-1,TRBJ2-5,ASSSGTGGTETQY
TRBV30,TRBJ2-5,AWGAGETQY
TRBV7-9,TRBJ1-3,ASSLLTGTRGNTIY
TRBV5-1,TRBJ2-2,ASSSVTGGTGELF
TRBV4-1,TRBJ1-5,ASSQGRGQPNQPQH
TRBV23-1,TRBJ2-5,ASSQLGQGVQETQY
TRBV10-1,TRBJ2-1,ASSPTSGSYNEQF
TRBV28,TRBJ1-2,ASSLPGINYGYT
TRBV9,TRBJ2-3,ASSVGQKTQY
TRBV5-6,TRBJ2-1,ASSLVVLREGLYNEQF
TRBV30,TRBJ1-2,AWSSTPSNYGYT
TRBV5-1,TRBJ2-1,ASSPRPLAGQQGNEQF
TRBV19,TRBJ2-2,ASSTSGTGELF
TRBV25-1,TRBJ2-7,ASSETGGARYEQY
TRBV4-1,TRBJ1-5,ASSDTGGLQPQH
TRBV5-1,TRBJ2-7,ASSPSGSSYEQY
TRBV15,TRBJ1-4,ATRTGGNEKLF
TRBV18,TRBJ2-5,ASSSGGGEETQY
TRBV14,TRBJ2-1,ASSQASGSEQF
TRBV29-1,TRBJ2-7,SVEDLAGGNEQY
TRBV12-5,TRBJ2-3,ASGLVWESTDTQY
TRBV27,TRBJ2-7,ASSLGRVIYEQY
TRBV28,TRBJ2-3,ASGRGQRGADTQY
TRBV28,TRBJ1-2,ASSLQTGYGYT
TRBV28,TRBJ1-6,ASSFSSYNSPLH
TRBV28,TRBJ1-1,ASKQLLGAVTNTEAF
TRBV20-1,TRBJ2-1,SASLTLNNEQF
TRBV28,TRBJ1-1,ATQFKPGSVNTEAF
TRBV3-1/TRBV3-2,TRBJ2-2,ASSQVQSGELF
TRBV12-3/TRBV12-4,TRBJ1-2,ASSLSEARGYT
TRBV30,TRBJ2-7,AWSVRASGEQY
TRBV5-6,TRBJ2-2,ASSLGAGGTGELF